This TCR beta chain was recovered during a study of blood T cell repertoires in COVID-19. Here immunoSEQ multiplex PCR was the method, and the copy in TCRdb shows in-frame clones only, minus some. The repertoire has about 120,000 clones, 80% to 90% of them found once; the top ten carry about 4.4%. Looked up from germline, CDR1 is LGHNA and CDR2 is YSLEER. The CDR3 runs 15 residues. V was shortened by 0 bases and J by 5 bases, with 12 bases between the two germline ends. Source material: peripheral blood. This clonotype originated in a man in his sixties with COVID-19, enrolled during active disease. The genes are TRBV4-3 and TRBJ2-3, with a tentative D call TRBD2 (5 bases). CDR3 nucleotide sequence: TGCGCCAGCAGCCAAGAGTTCCTAGCTAAAGATACGCAGTATTTT. As protein: CASSQEFLAKDTQYF.